This T cell receptor (beta chain) is drawn from a study of T cells after yellow fever vaccination. This clonotype occurred many times. The CDR3 consists of 15 residues. Germline CDR1 and CDR2: MRHNA and SNTAGT. Unmatched junction bases numbered 5, after V lost 2 bases and J lost 6 bases. As TCR cDNA was made by 5'RACE template switching, a universal primer site and UMIs were added. In TCRdb, the 5' RACE reads were re-called with MiXCR into one record per CDR3 protein. The table has about 240,000 distinct CDR3 sequences, over 3% seen once. The rearrangement uses TRBV6-4 and TRBJ2-2, with 8 bases aligning to TRBD1. The sample in question was PBMCs, obtained 15 days after the yellow fever booster vaccination. The receptor was derived from a man aged 18 to 30 who received the YFV17D yellow fever vaccine. CDR3: CASSDGRGHSGELFF. CDR3 coding DNA: TGTGCCAGCAGTGACGGCAGGGGGCATTCCGGGGAGCTGTTTTTT.